Included here is one T cell receptor (beta chain) sequence, with context. As yet, its antigen is unknown. Profiling relied on immunoSEQ multiplex PCR, and the TCRdb table lists in-frame clones only, not all of them. The table shows 1,100,000 or so clones, with around 78% occurring only once. The J segment lost 2 bases and the V segment lost 4 bases, leaving 11 bases of the junction unmatched. This CDR3 region has 18 residues. Germline CDR1 SGDLS, CDR2 YYNGEE. The data derive from a study of shared clonotypes between healthy human individuals. Across the whole study: Contributing individuals were a couple of females and a few males aged 18 to 49.

Study-level results: Among donors, the sharing of clonotypes was expected to be influenced by sequencing depth. Shared clonotypes across all four donors exceeded non-shared ones in generation probability.

Only Caucasian adults living in Nashville, Tennessee made up the donor group. This chain connects TRBV9 to TRBJ2-4; 11 bases are a match to TRBD2. The receptor's source is a man aged 18 to 29 in good health. Some clones in this sample may be carry-over from other donors' samples. Sequencing was carried out using memory CD4+ T cells from PBMCs. Subset defined: CD45RA-negative fraction. This CDR3 is CASSPGGLAGGPKNIQYF. The CDR3 DNA follows: TGTGCCAGCAGCCCCGGGGGGTTAGCGGGAGGGCCCAAAAACATTCAGTACTTC.